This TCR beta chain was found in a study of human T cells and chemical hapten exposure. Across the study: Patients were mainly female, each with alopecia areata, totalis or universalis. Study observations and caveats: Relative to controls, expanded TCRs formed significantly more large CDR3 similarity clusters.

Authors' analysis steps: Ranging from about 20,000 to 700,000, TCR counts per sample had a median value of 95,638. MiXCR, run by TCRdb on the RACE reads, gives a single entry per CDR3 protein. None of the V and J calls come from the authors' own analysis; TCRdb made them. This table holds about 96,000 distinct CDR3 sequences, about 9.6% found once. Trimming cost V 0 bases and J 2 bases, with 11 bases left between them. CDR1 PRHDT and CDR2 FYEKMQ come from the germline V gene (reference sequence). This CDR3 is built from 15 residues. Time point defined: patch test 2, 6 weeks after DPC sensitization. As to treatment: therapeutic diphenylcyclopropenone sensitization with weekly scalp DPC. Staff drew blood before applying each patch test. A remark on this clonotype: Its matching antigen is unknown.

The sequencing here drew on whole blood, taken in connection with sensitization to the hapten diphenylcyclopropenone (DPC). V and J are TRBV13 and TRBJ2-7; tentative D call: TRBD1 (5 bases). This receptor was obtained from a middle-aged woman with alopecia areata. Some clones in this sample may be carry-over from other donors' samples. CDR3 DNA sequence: TGTGCCAGCAGCTTAGGGACAGTGGGGCCCTACGAGCAGTACTTC. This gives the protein CASSLGTVGPYEQYF.